These 30 T cell receptor beta chains originate from one sample sequenced in a study of blood T cell repertoires in COVID-19. Produced via immunoSEQ multiplex PCR; TCRdb's table is partial and in-frame only. Of about 250,000 clones listed, about 91% were seen once; the top ten hold more than 1.2%. The material sequenced was peripheral blood. These receptors originate from a man older than 75 with acute or convalescent COVID-19.

This chain joins TRBV6-5 and TRBJ2-7; TRBD1 might be the D (6 bases). This CDR3 spans 13 amino acids. Per the germline V gene, CDR1 is MNHEY and CDR2 is SVGAGI. V was cut by 6 bases and J by 2 bases, with 11 bases left in between. The CDR3 region is CASRNRATYEQYF. CDR3 coding DNA: TGTGCCAGCAGGAACAGGGCTACCTACGAGCAGTACTTC.

This clone has just one count. This chain connects TRBV28 to TRBJ1-2; 10 positions match TRBD1. CDR1 is MDHEN and CDR2 is SYDVKM in the germline V gene. CDR3 length equals 14 residues. The V and J ends lost 5 bases and 4 bases, in that order; junction bases with no gene match: 4. The CDR3 DNA reads as TGTGCCAGCAGTGACAGGGGGCAGGTCTATGGCTACACCTTC. The encoded protein is CASSDRGQVYGYTF.

The rearrangement uses TRBV27 and TRBJ1-2; 7 bases align to TRBD1. Germline V gene lookup returns CDR1 MNHEY and CDR2 SMNVEV (reference sequence). The CDR3 has 13 amino acids. Germline trimming cut 7 bases from V and 10 bases from J; bases unmatched to any gene: 12. This CDR3 reads CASKSQDREPYTF. CDR3 in DNA: TGTGCCAGCAAATCCCAAGACAGGGAGCCCTACACCTTC.

This clone was counted a single time. The CDR3 loop is CASSPGLDTQYF. The CDR3 nucleotides are TGTGCCAGCAGCCCGGGGTTAGATACGCAGTATTTT. The rearrangement joins TRBV12-3 or TRBV12-4 to TRBJ2-3; a possible D gene is TRBD2 (5 bases). The V gene lost 6 bases and the J gene lost 5 bases, with 9 bases spanning the gap. CDR3 length: 12 residues.

The gene calls are TRBV20-1 and TRBJ1-5, with D possibly matching TRBD1 (5 bases). The ends were cut back, 3 bases at V and 3 bases at J, with 15 bases in the middle. Germline assignment: CDR1 DFQATT and CDR2 SNEGSKA (reference sequence). The length of the CDR3 is 15 residues. This CDR3 reads CSASPRGGYNQPQHF. DNA of the CDR3: TGCAGTGCTAGTCCGCGGGGGGGATACAATCAGCCCCAGCATTTT.

The chain uses TRBV28 and TRBJ2-6, with D maybe TRBD1 (6 bases). This CDR3 has 20 residues. Germline CDR1 is MDHEN and CDR2 is SYDVKM. The V gene lost 7 bases and the J gene lost 2 bases, with 27 bases spanning the gap. CDR3 sequence: CASIFLTSQGRRTGANVLTF. In DNA form, the CDR3 reads TGTGCCAGCATCTTTCTAACCTCACAGGGAAGGAGGACTGGGGCCAACGTCCTGACTTTC.

This sequence joins TRBV19 and TRBJ1-2; 8 bases align to TRBD1. The germline CDR1 and CDR2 sequences are LNHDA and SQIVND (reference sequence). Losses at the gene ends were 8 bases for V and 5 bases for J; bases not matched to a gene: 7. The CDR3 covers 13 residues. This chain's CDR3 is CASLRGQVYGYTF. The CDR3, as DNA: TGTGCCAGTCTTAGGGGACAGGTGTATGGCTACACCTTC.

The rearrangement links TRBV5-4 to TRBJ1-1; D gene ambiguous. Per germline, CDR1 SGHNT and CDR2 YYREEE (reference sequence). V was shortened by 0 bases and J by 4 bases, with 10 bases between the two germline ends. CDR3 size: 14 residues. DNA for the CDR3: TGTGCCAGCAGCTTGGGTTGGGGAGGCACTGAAGCTTTCTTT. Its protein is CASSLGWGGTEAFF.

The chain combines TRBV3-1 (or the pseudogene TRBV3-2) with TRBJ1-1; TRBD1 aligns across 7 bases. Trimming cost V 3 bases and J 0 bases; bases outside gene matches: 7. The CDR3 runs 16 residues. Germline CDR1 LGHDT, CDR2 YNNKEL (reference sequence). CDR3 nucleotides: TGTGCCAGCAGCCACTATCGGACAGGTATGAACACTGAAGCTTTCTTT. Amino acids: CASSHYRTGMNTEAFF.

This rearrangement joins TRBV2 to TRBJ2-3; the match to TRBD2 covers 10 bases. The junction had 3 bases not matched to a gene; V was cut back by 9 bases and J by 3 bases. The CDR3 has 13 amino acids. Germline V CDR1 and CDR2: SNHLY, FYNNEI. CDR3 residues: CARTSGNTDTQYF. The CDR3 DNA reads TGTGCCAGAACTAGCGGGAATACAGATACGCAGTATTTT.

The chain carries TRBV4-1 and TRBJ1-1, with unresolved D. CDR3 size: 15 residues. Germline lookup yields CDR1 MGHRA and CDR2 YSYEKL. Trimming pared 4 bases from V and 0 bases from J, leaving 12 bases between. This CDR3 is CASSLEQIMNTEAFF. The CDR3 DNA reads as TGCGCCAGCAGCCTCGAACAGATTATGAACACTGAAGCTTTCTTT.

J is TRBJ1-3 and V is TRBV13; 7 positions match TRBD1. Germline V lookup: CDR1 PRHDT, CDR2 FYEKMQ (reference sequence). The CDR3 extends over 15 amino acids. V was clipped by 3 bases and J by 2 bases; unmatched bases: 4. The DNA of the CDR3 is TGTGCCAGCAGCTTCGACAGGGCCGCTGGAAACACCATATATTTT. It codes for CASSFDRAAGNTIYF. Full variable domain (outside the CDR3, taken from reference TRBV13 and TRBJ1-3): AAGVIQSPRHLIKEKRETATLKCYPIPRHDTVYWYQQGPGQDPQFLISFYEKMQSDKGSIPDRFSAQQFSDYHSELNMSSLELGDSALYFCASSFDRAAGNTIYFGEGSWLTVV.

The DNA for the CDR3 is TGTGCCAGCAGCCAAGACCGGTTGGTCGAGCAGTACTTC. This sequence encodes CASSQDRLVEQYF. The V call is TRBV4-2, the J call TRBJ2-7; no reliable D call. The V end was cut by 0 bases, the J end by 6 bases, with 9 bases between. The CDR3 totals 13 residues. Germline values: CDR1 LGHNA, CDR2 YNFKEQ.

This clone was seen a single time. This chain links TRBV7-2 with TRBJ1-2, with D unclear. Trimming took off 1 base at V and 5 bases at J, with 8 bases between the two ends. CDR3 length: 13 residues. Germline values: CDR1 SGHTA, CDR2 FQGNSA. CDR3 region: CASSLEERYGYTF. CDR3 bases: TGTGCCAGCAGCTTAGAGGAGAGGTATGGCTACACCTTC.

This clone was found once. J is TRBJ1-1 and V is TRBV27; D is possibly TRBD1 (5 bases). The CDR3 runs to 17 residues. Trimming left V 6 bases short and J 2 bases short, with 22 bases between. From germline, CDR1 is MNHEY and CDR2 SMNVEV (reference sequence). Here the CDR3 reads CASRENQGGDFNTEAFF. The CDR3 coding sequence is TGTGCCAGCAGGGAAAATCAGGGTGGAGACTTTAACACTGAAGCTTTCTTT.

The rearrangement joins TRBV5-1 to TRBJ1-1, with D hard to call. The V gene's germline CDR1 is SGHRS and CDR2 YFSETQ. The CDR3 extends over 15 amino acids. The ends were cut back, 8 bases at V and 1 base at J, with 18 bases in the middle. The CDR3 region has the DNA TGCGCCAGTACCTTTGAGAGAGCGACGAACACTGAAGCTTTCTTT. Its protein is CASTFERATNTEAFF.

In this sample, this clone turned up a few times. The V and J genes are TRBV11-2 and TRBJ2-1, with no clear D. The CDR3 extends over 14 amino acids. Germline CDR1 is SGHAT and CDR2 is FQNNGV. V lost 5 bases and J lost 4, with 12 bases in between. CDR3 DNA sequence: TGTGCCAGCAGCAGAGCTTCGAATTACAATGAGCAGTTCTTC. This gives the protein CASSRASNYNEQFF.

This clone was seen a handful of times. The same CDR3 can be traced to other DNA sequences in this sample. The CDR3 is CASSLGQGAYEQYF. In nucleotides, the CDR3 is TGTGCCAGCAGCTTAGGGCAGGGGGCCTACGAGCAGTACTTC. The V and J genes are TRBV11-2 and TRBJ2-7, with 7 nucleotides matching TRBD1. The ends lost 1 base at V and 2 bases at J; junction bases unmatched: 2. The CDR3 spans 14 residues. The germline gives CDR1 SGHAT, CDR2 FQNNGV.

The chain is built from TRBV5-4 and TRBJ2-6, with TRBD2 as a possible D gene (5 bases). Germline lookup yields CDR1 SGHNT and CDR2 YYREEE (reference sequence). The V and J ends lost 1 base and 2 bases respectively, with 22 bases between them. This CDR3 spans 20 amino acids. The CDR3 coding sequence is TGTGCCAGCAGCTTGCCGCTGGTCGGAGGCCGACCCGCTGGGGCCAACGTCCTGACTTTC. Residues: CASSLPLVGGRPAGANVLTF.

The chain has TRBV6-2 or TRBV6-3 and TRBJ2-5, with 16 bases fitting TRBD2. Unmatched junction bases numbered 8, after V lost 6 bases and J lost 4 bases. CDR3 length equals 17 residues. Germline assignment: CDR1 MNHEY and CDR2 SVGEGT. For the CDR3, the DNA is TGTGCCAGCAGGTACAGGGGACTAGCGGGAGGGAGAGAGACCCAGTACTTC. Protein: CASRYRGLAGGRETQYF.

This sequence joins TRBV12-3 or TRBV12-4 and TRBJ2-1, with D tentatively TRBD2 (6 bases). This CDR3 spans 13 amino acids. V was shortened by 5 bases and J by 4 bases, with 9 bases between the two germline ends. Here the CDR3 reads CASSRDFYNEQFF. The CDR3 nucleotides are TGTGCCAGCAGTCGGGACTTTTACAATGAGCAGTTCTTC.

In the case of this clone: The same CDR3 also results from other DNA sequences found in this sample. This chain uses TRBV6-2 or TRBV6-3 with TRBJ2-7; tentative D call: TRBD2 (6 bases). The CDR3 extends over 15 amino acids. The V end lost 5 bases, the J end lost 2 bases, and 16 bases lay between the germline ends. Per germline, CDR1 MNHEY and CDR2 SVGEGT. This CDR3 is CASSIGTSGTYEQYF. The DNA for the CDR3 is TGTGCCAGCAGTATCGGGACTTCGGGTACCTACGAGCAGTACTTC.

V and J are TRBV5-1 and TRBJ1-1; D possibly corresponds to TRBD1 (6 bases). The CDR3 is made up of 15 amino acids. V gave up 4 bases and J gave up 0 bases, with 13 bases separating them. Germline V gene sequence: CDR1 SGHRS, CDR2 YFSETQ. CDR3 nucleotides: TGCGCCAGCAGCGGCGGACGACAGGTGAACACTGAAGCTTTCTTT. As protein: CASSGGRQVNTEAFF.

V gene TRBV18 combines with J gene TRBJ2-1, with 13 nucleotides matching TRBD2. The germline gives CDR1 KGHSH, CDR2 LQKENI. Trimming removed 0 bases from V and 5 bases from J; junction bases left unmatched: 7. CDR3 length: 18 residues. The CDR3 sequence: CASSPPVRTSGRDNEQFF. In DNA, the CDR3 is TGTGCCAGCTCACCACCGGTCCGGACTAGCGGGAGAGACAATGAGCAGTTCTTC.

J is TRBJ1-2 and V is TRBV6-1, with TRBD1 matching 11 bases. This CDR3 is built from 16 residues. CDR1 MNHNS and CDR2 SASEGT come from the germline V gene. V lost 4 bases to trimming and J lost 7 bases; unmatched junction nucleotides: 11. CDR3 residues: CASSASDGQGASGYTF. CDR3 sequence (DNA): TGTGCCAGCAGTGCCTCGGACGGACAGGGGGCGAGTGGCTACACCTTC.

The CDR3 reads CASANRFSTDTQYF. DNA for the CDR3: TGTGCCAGCGCAAACAGGTTTAGCACAGATACGCAGTATTTT. The chain links TRBV3-1 (or the pseudogene TRBV3-2) to TRBJ2-3; tentatively, D is TRBD1 (5 bases). The length of the CDR3 is 14 residues. Deletions cut 8 bases from V and 0 bases from J, with 12 bases between. CDR1 and CDR2 from the germline V gene are LGHDT and YNNKEL (reference sequence).

The chain links TRBV7-2 to TRBJ2-5, with 7 bases fitting TRBD1. Per germline, CDR1 SGHTA and CDR2 FQGNSA. V shed 5 bases and J 3 bases; nucleotides not matched to a gene: 9. The CDR3 consists of 15 residues. CDR3 protein: CASSPQTGLEETQYF. The CDR3 DNA reads as TGTGCCAGCAGCCCACAGACAGGGTTAGAAGAGACCCAGTACTTC.

In its sample, this clone was seen a few times. The chain recombines TRBV9 with TRBJ1-6, with D possibly being TRBD1 (5 bases). The CDR3 totals 14 residues. Looked up from germline, CDR1 is SGDLS and CDR2 is YYNGEE. Trimming cost V 0 bases and J 5 bases, with 6 bases left between them. CDR3 residues: CASSVAGNNSPLHF. As DNA, the CDR3 is TGTGCCAGCAGCGTAGCAGGGAATAATTCACCCCTCCACTTT.

The rearrangement links TRBV28 to TRBJ2-7, with TRBD1 matching 7 bases. Germline V lookup: CDR1 MDHEN, CDR2 SYDVKM. After removal of 6 bases from V and 6 bases from J, the junction contained 8 bases not matched to a gene. CDR3 length: 13 residues. CDR3: CASREGAPGEQYF. CDR3 in DNA: TGTGCCAGCAGAGAGGGGGCACCGGGCGAGCAGTACTTC.

This chain uses TRBV7-2 with TRBJ2-1; D is perhaps TRBD1 (5 bases). V shed 9 bases and J shed 3 bases, with 15 bases lying between them. This CDR3 region has 14 residues. Germline CDR1 SGHTA, CDR2 FQGNSA. CDR3 amino acids: CASRLRAGYNEQFF. The CDR3, as DNA: TGTGCCAGTCGACTCAGGGCTGGCTACAATGAGCAGTTCTTC.